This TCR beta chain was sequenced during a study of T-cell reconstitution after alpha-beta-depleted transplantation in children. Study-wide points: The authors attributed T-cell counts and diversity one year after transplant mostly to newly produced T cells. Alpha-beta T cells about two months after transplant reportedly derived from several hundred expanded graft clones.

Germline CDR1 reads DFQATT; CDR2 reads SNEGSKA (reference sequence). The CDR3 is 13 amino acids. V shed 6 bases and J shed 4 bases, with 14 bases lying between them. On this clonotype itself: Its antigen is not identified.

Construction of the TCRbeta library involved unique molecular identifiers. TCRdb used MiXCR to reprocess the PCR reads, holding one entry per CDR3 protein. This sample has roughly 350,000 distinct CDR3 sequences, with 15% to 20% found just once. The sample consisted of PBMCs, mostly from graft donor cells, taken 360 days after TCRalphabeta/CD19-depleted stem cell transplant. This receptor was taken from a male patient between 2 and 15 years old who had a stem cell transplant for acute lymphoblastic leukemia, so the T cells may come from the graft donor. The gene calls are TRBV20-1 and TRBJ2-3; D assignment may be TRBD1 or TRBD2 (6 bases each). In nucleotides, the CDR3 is TGCAGTGCCGGGGGCAGGGGTGCAGATACGCAGTATTTT. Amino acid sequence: CSAGGRGADTQYF.